The T cell receptor (beta chain) under discussion was sequenced for a study of human T cells and chemical hapten exposure. For the study at large: Scalp application of diphenylcyclopropenone was performed weekly in patients across the entire approximately 24-week study.

This sample's time point: patch test 1, 2 weeks after DPC sensitization. The sample's treatment: therapeutic diphenylcyclopropenone sensitization with weekly scalp DPC. In every case, blood was obtained before the patch test was applied. Individual cDNA molecules received unique molecular identifiers in the library. MiXCR, run by TCRdb on the RACE reads, gives a single entry per CDR3 protein. The repertoire holds approximately 100,000 distinct CDR3 sequences, with approximately 9.9% as singletons. The sequencing here drew on whole blood, taken in connection with sensitization to the hapten diphenylcyclopropenone (DPC). The clonotype was recovered from a woman aged 40 to 49 with alopecia areata. Some clones in this sample may be carry-over from other donors' samples.

CDR3 sequence (DNA): TGCAGTGCTGCCCCGACAGGCAGGATGGGCACAGATACGCAGTATTTT. It codes for CSAAPTGRMGTDTQYF. The chain links TRBV20-1 to TRBJ2-3, with a tentative D call TRBD1 (6 bases). Per the germline V gene, CDR1 is DFQATT and CDR2 is SNEGSKA (reference sequence). The length of the CDR3 is 16 residues. Trimming shortened V by 5 bases and J by 1 base, and 19 bases separated the two germline ends.